This note documents a single T cell receptor (beta chain) sequence. What it binds is not known. The data derive from a study of beta chain features in type 1 diabetes. Study outcomes and limitations: Shortening of TCRB CDR3s, moderate but significant, appeared in all four CD4+ subsets of Type 1 diabetes patients. cDNA-based reads could over-represent cells with high TCR expression.

CDR3 length: 14 amino acids. V was shortened by 2 bases and J by 5 bases, with 12 bases between the two germline ends. Germline V CDR1 and CDR2: MNHEY, SMNVEV (reference sequence). What was sequenced were expressed TCRB transcripts, since all of the isolated RNA had been reverse transcribed. Some clones are missing from TCRdb's copy, which holds only in-frame ones; the method was immunoSEQ multiplex PCR. The table shows 100,000 to 150,000 clones, with approximately 9% occurring only once. The chain uses TRBV27 and TRBJ2-5; D may be TRBD1 (5 bases). The specimen was central memory CD4+ T cells from blood. This receptor was identified in a young man with type 1 diabetes. CDR3 residues: CASSLLGARETQYF. The CDR3 DNA is TGTGCCAGCAGTTTACTAGGGGCTCGGGAGACCCAGTACTTC.